This T cell receptor beta chain stems from a study of metastatic and nonmetastatic thyroid tumors. Overall study: Blood and tumor or nodule tissue repertoires from malignant and benign thyroid patients were compared.

All patients reached thyroid surgery having received no treatment beforehand. Original processing methods: A classifier for distant metastasis in papillary thyroid cancer was constructed using CDR3 differences observed across clinicopathological groups. TCRdb re-called the PCR reads with MiXCR. The V and J calls here are based on TCRdb, not the publication. The sample has over 15,000 clones, around a quarter seen once. Study-wide findings and caveats: According to reports, the diversity of TCR beta was significantly higher in malignant thyroid tumors than in benign nodules, and this held in both blood and tumor samples.

Of note for this clone: As yet, its antigen is unknown.

The TCR sequence derives from a female donor with papillary thyroid cancer or a benign thyroid nodule (not recorded which). Some clones in this sample may be carry-over from other donors' samples. The sample consisted of tumor tissue.

This CDR3 is CSARDLVEIGYTF. The CDR3, as DNA: TGCAGTGCTAGAGATCTTGTTGAGATTGGCTACACCTTC. The chain couples TRBV20-1 to TRBJ1-2; no definite D call. Per the germline V gene, CDR1 is DFQATT and CDR2 is SNEGSKA (reference sequence). The CDR3 runs 13 residues. Trimming removed 0 bases from V and 7 bases from J, with 12 bases in between.